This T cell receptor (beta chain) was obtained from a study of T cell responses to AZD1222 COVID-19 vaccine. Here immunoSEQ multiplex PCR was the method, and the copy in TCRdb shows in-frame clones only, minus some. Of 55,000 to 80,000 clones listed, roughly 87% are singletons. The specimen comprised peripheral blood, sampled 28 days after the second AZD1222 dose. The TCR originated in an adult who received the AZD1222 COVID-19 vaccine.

Here the CDR3 DNA reads TGTGCCATCAGGGATGGTGGGGGCGAGCAGTACTTC. Its translation: CAIRDGGGEQYF. The chain links TRBV10-3 to TRBJ2-7; D is tentatively TRBD1 or TRBD2 (5 bases each). Between the trimmed V and J ends, which lost 6 bases and 6 bases, there was a span of 12 bases. The CDR3 is 12 residues long. In germline, CDR1 is ENHRY, CDR2 SYGVKD.